Below, 22 T cell receptor beta chains from the same sample are listed, as sequenced in a study of blood T cells in healthy people across ages. PCR was performed a second time for roughly 6 to 12 cycles using a sample-barcoded 5' primer and a J-beta primer mix. TCRdb called the 5' RACE reads again in MiXCR, with one record for every CDR3 protein. The top ten clones hold about a fifth of a sample with about 570,000 distinct CDR3 sequences, approximately 27% of them seen once. Material for sequencing was blood. All receptors come from a woman in her sixties or seventies in good health.

V gene TRBV6-5 combines with J gene TRBJ2-5; D is perhaps TRBD1 (6 bases). The V end lost 6 bases, the J end lost 4 bases, and 15 bases lay between the germline ends. The CDR3 is 14 residues long. Germline V lookup: CDR1 MNHEY, CDR2 SVGAGI. The CDR3 bases are TGTGCCAGCAGCTCGGTGGACAGCAGAGAGACCCAGTACTTC. Translated: CASSSVDSRETQYF.

The rearrangement joins TRBV19 to TRBJ1-2; D gene unclear. Germline CDR1 LNHDA, CDR2 SQIVND (reference sequence). This CDR3 is built from 13 residues. Trimming cost V 11 bases and J 2 bases, with 15 bases left between them. DNA for the CDR3: TGTGCCTCCAAAGGCCTAAACAACTATGGCTACACCTTC. It translates to CASKGLNNYGYTF.

This clonotype was found a few times. This chain connects TRBV5-1 to TRBJ2-5; D call uncertain. The CDR3 covers 12 residues. Germline V CDR1 and CDR2: SGHRS, YFSETQ. The V end was cut by 4 bases, the J end by 6 bases, with 10 bases between. In DNA, the CDR3 is TGCGCCAGCAGCAGAGAGACGAAGACCCAGTACTTC. This codes for CASSRETKTQYF.

This rearrangement joins TRBV12-3 or TRBV12-4 to TRBJ2-3; D may correspond to TRBD1 or TRBD2 (5 bases each). The CDR3 length is 14 residues. The germline V and J ends were trimmed by 4 bases and 6 bases, with 14 bases remaining between them. As DNA, the CDR3 is TGTGCCAGCAGTTCTCAGCGAGGGGTGGATACGCAGTATTTT. It yields the protein CASSSQRGVDTQYF.

This clonotype has only a few counts. The CDR3 loop is CASSFRLEQGGYTF. CDR3 nucleotide sequence: TGTGCCAGCAGTTTCCGGCTGGAGCAGGGTGGCTACACCTTC. The chain recombines TRBV12-3 or TRBV12-4 with TRBJ1-2; TRBD1 might be the D (5 bases). With 3 bases removed from V and 7 bases from J, the gap between germline ends came to 15 bases. CDR3 length: 14 amino acids.

The chain links TRBV20-1 to TRBJ2-5; 11 nucleotides line up with TRBD2. V shed 4 bases, J shed 2 bases, and the junction held 6 bases outside the gene matches. The CDR3 has 15 residues. Germline V gene lookup returns CDR1 DFQATT and CDR2 SNEGSKA (reference sequence). The CDR3: CSAIRPSGGQETQYF. The CDR3 DNA follows: TGCAGTGCTATACGGCCTAGCGGGGGGCAAGAGACCCAGTACTTC.

The chain employs TRBV5-4 and TRBJ2-6; D is uncertain. Germline V gives CDR1 SGHNT, CDR2 YYREEE (reference sequence). The CDR3 spans 17 residues. V shed 0 bases and J shed 0 bases, with 10 bases lying between them. The CDR3 sequence: CASSLGGHNSGANVLTF. DNA of the CDR3: TGTGCCAGCAGCTTGGGGGGTCACAACTCTGGGGCCAACGTCCTGACTTTC.

The chain links TRBV11-1 to TRBJ1-2; 8 nucleotides line up with TRBD1. Trimming took 5 bases from V and 3 from J; bases not matched to a gene: 5. The CDR3 has 14 amino acids. Germline V gene data show CDR1 as SGHAT and CDR2 as FQDESV (reference sequence). As DNA, the CDR3 is TGTGCCAGCAGCCCACAGACAGGGGACTATGGCTACACCTTC. Translation: CASSPQTGDYGYTF.

V gene TRBV20-1 combines with J gene TRBJ2-5; tentatively, D is TRBD1 or TRBD2 (6 bases each). From germline, CDR1 is DFQATT and CDR2 SNEGSKA (reference sequence). The CDR3 sequence is 17 residues long. Trimming removed 7 bases from V and 0 bases from J, with 24 bases in between. CDR3 DNA sequence: TGCAGTGTTAGGAGGGGGAGGCGGATTCTCAACCAAGAGACCCAGTACTTC. Translated, it gives CSVRRGRRILNQETQYF.

This clonotype appeared a few times. Germline is not matched at one junction end, which may reflect a read error. V usage is TRBV7-9 and J usage is TRBJ2-2; D unresolved. This CDR3 region has 12 residues. The germline gives CDR1 SEHNR, CDR2 FQNEAQ (reference sequence). The CDR3 nucleotides read TGTGCCAGCAGCTTGAACATCGGGGAGCTGTTTTTT. Encoded protein: CASSLNIGELFF.

This clonotype was counted between two and nine times. The chain uses TRBV4-3 and TRBJ2-3; D is unclear. Germline CDR1 reads LGHNA; CDR2 reads YSLEER. V lost 0 bases, J lost 5 bases, and 6 bases lay in between. This CDR3 is 13 amino acids long. CDR3 residues: CASSQEFGDTQYF. The CDR3 bases are TGCGCCAGCAGCCAAGAATTCGGAGATACGCAGTATTTT.

CDR3 residues: CASNKGFAEAFF. CDR3 nucleotides: TGTGCCAGCAACAAGGGATTCGCTGAAGCTTTCTTT. The chain couples TRBV5-6 to TRBJ1-1; D gene uncertain. The germline gives CDR1 SGHDT, CDR2 YYEEEE. V lost 6 bases and J 6 bases, leaving 12 bases between the germline ends. CDR3 length: 12 residues.

This clonotype was counted a few times. The chain carries TRBV6-2 or TRBV6-3 and TRBJ2-5, with TRBD2 matching over 9 bases. The CDR3 covers 14 residues. Looked up from germline, CDR1 is MNHEY and CDR2 is SVGEGT. The trim removed 6 bases at V and 5 bases at J, leaving 7 bases unmatched. The CDR3 spells CASRSSGGMETQYF. The CDR3 coding sequence is TGTGCCAGCAGATCAAGCGGGGGGATGGAGACCCAGTACTTC.

This chain links TRBV9 with TRBJ2-1; 8 bases are a match to TRBD1. This CDR3 comprises 15 residues. Germline assignment: CDR1 SGDLS and CDR2 YYNGEE. V gave up 0 bases and J gave up 9 bases; unmatched junction bases: 8. For the CDR3, the DNA is TGTGCCAGCAGCGTAGCCGGGACAGGAAGGGGTGAGCAGTTCTTC. This translates into CASSVAGTGRGEQFF.

Only a few counts were recorded for this clonotype. V gene TRBV27 combines with J gene TRBJ2-2; no reliable D call. The V end lost 5 bases, the J end lost 3 bases, and 13 bases lay between the germline ends. This CDR3 region has 15 residues. The germline CDR1 and CDR2 sequences are MNHEY and SMNVEV (reference sequence). CDR3: CASSINWGDTGELFF. DNA for the CDR3: TGTGCCAGCAGTATCAATTGGGGTGACACCGGGGAGCTGTTTTTT.

The gene calls are TRBV7-2 and TRBJ2-5; the D gene is possibly TRBD2 (6 bases). Trimming took 6 bases from V and 11 from J, leaving 25 bases between them. The length of the CDR3 is 15 residues. Germline lookup yields CDR1 SGHTA and CDR2 FQGNSA. The CDR3 protein is CASRASGWGSREQYF. In nucleotides, the CDR3 is TGTGCCAGCAGAGCGTCTGGATGGGGGTCCCGGGAGCAGTACTTC.

The rearrangement joins TRBV2 to TRBJ1-5; D is ambiguous. Germline V CDR1 and CDR2: SNHLY, FYNNEI. The length of the CDR3 is 14 residues. Trimming took 7 bases from V and 6 from J, leaving 16 bases between them. In DNA form, the CDR3 reads TGTGCCAGCACCGAAGCGGGGAGCTCTCAGCCCCAGCATTTT. Translating it yields CASTEAGSSQPQHF.

The chain uses TRBV7-3 and TRBJ2-3, with D perhaps matching TRBD2 (6 bases). V gave up 5 bases and J gave up 2 bases, with 11 bases separating them. Germline lookup yields CDR1 SGHTA and CDR2 FQGTGA. The CDR3 sequence is 14 residues long. The CDR3 sequence is CASSPGTHTDTQYF. In DNA form, the CDR3 reads TGTGCCAGCAGCCCCGGGACTCACACAGATACGCAGTATTTT.

The chain has TRBV24-1 and TRBJ2-7; D is possibly TRBD2 (6 bases). CDR1 and CDR2 from the germline V gene are KGHDR and SFDVKD. V gave up 3 bases and J gave up 7 bases, with 12 bases separating them. This CDR3 spans 13 amino acids. CDR3 sequence reads: CATSDGDLAEQYF. CDR3 nucleotides: TGTGCCACCAGTGATGGGGACTTGGCGGAGCAGTACTTC.

The CDR3: CSARPGQGTRGNTEAFF. The CDR3 nucleotides are TGCAGTGCTAGACCTGGACAGGGGACGAGAGGCAACACTGAAGCTTTCTTT. The rearrangement joins TRBV20-1 to TRBJ1-1, with 9 positions matching TRBD1. Trimming cost V 2 bases and J 2 bases; bases outside gene matches: 12. Germline V lookup: CDR1 DFQATT, CDR2 SNEGSKA (reference sequence). The CDR3 contains 17 residues.

This clonotype appeared a few times. The chain couples TRBV2 to TRBJ2-7; D possibly uses TRBD1 or TRBD2 (5 bases each). Germline assignment: CDR1 SNHLY and CDR2 FYNNEI. Trimming shortened V by 3 bases and J by 4 bases, and 13 bases separated the two germline ends. The CDR3 length is 14 residues. Here the CDR3 DNA reads TGTGCCAGCAGTGAGCAGGGAGTCTTGTACGAGCAGTACTTC. Its translation is CASSEQGVLYEQYF. Using reference TRBV2 and TRBJ2-7 for the parts outside the CDR3, the full variable domain is EPEVTQTPSHQVTQMGQEVILRCVPISNHLYFYWYRQILGQKVEFLVSFYNNEISEKSEIFDDQFSVERPDGSNFTLKIRSTKLEDSAMYFCASSEQGVLYEQYFGPGTRLTVT.

The table lists this clonotype with a few counts. The J gene is TRBJ2-7, the V gene TRBV4-3; the D gene is possibly TRBD2 (5 bases). CDR3 length: 17 amino acids. CDR1 LGHNA and CDR2 YSLEER come from the germline V gene. The germline V and J ends were trimmed by 1 base and 1 base, with 17 bases remaining between them. The CDR3 loop is CASSQAHGGFGSYEQYF. The CDR3 DNA sequence: TGCGCCAGCAGCCAAGCCCATGGAGGCTTTGGGTCCTACGAGCAGTACTTC.